A single sample gave rise to the 5 T cell receptor beta chains below, sequenced in a study of blood T cell repertoires in COVID-19. Repertoires were generated with immunoSEQ multiplex PCR, while TCRdb's copy carries only in-frame clones and drops some. The table lists more than 150,000 clones, more than 70% of them singletons. Sample: peripheral blood. These receptors were taken from a woman of 80 years or more with active or convalescent COVID-19.

V usage is TRBV7-8 and J usage is TRBJ1-4, with 8 bases aligning to TRBD1. Germline trimming cut 3 bases from V and 8 bases from J; bases unmatched to any gene: 5. The CDR3 has 14 residues. CDR1 is SGHVS and CDR2 is FQNEAQ in the germline V gene. Here the CDR3 DNA reads TGTGCCAGCAGCTTGGACAGGGTAGGCGAAAAACTGTTTTTT. This sequence encodes CASSLDRVGEKLFF.

For this clone: The same CDR3 is also encoded by other DNA sequences in this sample. V gene TRBV28 combines with J gene TRBJ1-2, with D maybe TRBD1 (5 bases). CDR1 is MDHEN, CDR2 SYDVKM, per germline. V was cut by 3 bases and J by 2 bases, with 7 bases left in between. This CDR3 is 13 amino acids long. CDR3 in DNA: TGTGCCAGCAGTTTTGGGGGGAACTATGGCTACACCTTC. As protein: CASSFGGNYGYTF.

The V gene is TRBV3-1 (or the pseudogene TRBV3-2), the J gene TRBJ2-7; no clear D gene. This CDR3 spans 11 amino acids. Germline V gene lookup returns CDR1 LGHDT and CDR2 YNNKEL (reference sequence). V lost 4 bases to trimming and J lost 5 bases, with 6 bases between them. CDR3 loop: CASSPRDEQYF. Written as DNA, the CDR3 is TGTGCCAGCAGCCCCCGGGACGAGCAGTACTTC.

The chain joins TRBV19 to TRBJ1-2, with D maybe TRBD1 (6 bases). The CDR3 covers 13 residues. Per germline, CDR1 LNHDA and CDR2 SQIVND (reference sequence). Trimming pared 3 bases from V and 3 bases from J, leaving 8 bases between. The CDR3 reads CASSIAGDYGYTF. The CDR3 bases are TGTGCCAGTAGTATCGCAGGGGACTATGGCTACACCTTC.

Comments on this clone: The sample carries other DNA sequences with the same CDR3. The chain links TRBV18 to TRBJ2-5; D is undetermined. This CDR3 contains 12 residues. Germline V gene lookup returns CDR1 KGHSH and CDR2 LQKENI. V was trimmed by 2 bases and J by 5 bases, leaving 6 bases between them. The CDR3 DNA follows: TGTGCCAGCTCACCATCTGAGGAGACCCAGTACTTC. Its translation: CASSPSEETQYF.